This entry lists 15 T cell receptor beta chains sequenced from one sample in a study of CD8 T cells in ankylosing spondylitis. Their specific antigens are unknown. MiXCR was run by TCRdb on the 5' RACE reads, yielding one entry per CDR3 protein. The table has approximately 300,000 distinct CDR3 sequences, 6.5% to 10% seen once. Study outcomes and limitations: About 8 highly homologous variants made up a TCR beta motif that seemed to typify ankylosing spondylitis blood.

The material sequenced was blood, either unsorted or a sorted T cell fraction (not recorded which). The receptors derive from a male donor with ankylosing spondylitis.

This clonotype was picked up a small number of times. The chain links TRBV4-2 to TRBJ2-7, with TRBD2 matching over 7 bases. Germline values: CDR1 LGHNA, CDR2 YNFKEQ. J lost 9 bases, V lost 0 bases, and 11 bases had no gene match. This CDR3 has 15 amino acids. CDR3 sequence reads: CASSQDRLAEQAQYF. The CDR3 bases are TGTGCCAGCAGCCAAGACAGGCTAGCGGAGCAAGCGCAGTACTTC.

This clonotype occurred many times. The V call is TRBV12-3 or TRBV12-4, the J call TRBJ2-3; a weak D match, TRBD2 (6 bases). V lost 3 bases and J lost 4, with 17 bases in between. The CDR3 extends over 16 amino acids. The CDR3 reads CASSFGLARRADTQYF. The CDR3 DNA reads TGTGCCAGCAGTTTCGGTCTAGCGAGACGCGCAGATACGCAGTATTTT.

The table lists this clonotype with many counts. The chain joins TRBV27 to TRBJ2-1; D possibly corresponds to TRBD1 (6 bases). V lost 3 bases and J lost 4, with 13 bases in between. The V gene's germline CDR1 is MNHEY and CDR2 SMNVEV (reference sequence). The CDR3 runs 15 residues. The CDR3, as DNA: TGTGCCAGCAGTTTTGGGGCAGGGGTTTACAATGAGCAGTTCTTC. Translation gives CASSFGAGVYNEQFF.

V usage is TRBV29-1 and J usage is TRBJ1-4, with 8 bases identical to TRBD1. Germline-derived CDR1 and CDR2 are SQVTM and ANQGSEA. Trimming at V came to 7 bases and at J to 4 bases, leaving 11 bases not matched to a gene. The CDR3 is 15 residues long. As DNA, the CDR3 is TGCAGCGCAGCTATAAGGACAGGGATTAATGAAAAACTGTTTTTT. It encodes CSAAIRTGINEKLFF.

The chain employs TRBV29-1 and TRBJ2-7, with TRBD1 matching over 7 bases. Germline V gene lookup returns CDR1 SQVTM and CDR2 ANQGSEA. V lost 7 bases and J lost 0; bases outside the gene matches: 9. The length of the CDR3 is 14 residues. CDR3 loop: CSAKWQGDSYEQYF. DNA for the CDR3: TGCAGCGCCAAATGGCAGGGGGACTCCTACGAGCAGTACTTC.

The rearrangement uses TRBV4-3 and TRBJ2-2, with a possible D match to TRBD2 (6 bases). Per germline, CDR1 LGHNA and CDR2 YSLEER. Trimming removed 4 bases from V and 4 bases from J, with 16 bases in between. The CDR3 totals 16 residues. The DNA of the CDR3 is TGCGCCAGCAGCCTTGAGATTCCGGGAGCCACCGGGGAGCTGTTTTTT. Translated, it gives CASSLEIPGATGELFF.

The chain employs TRBV5-1 and TRBJ2-7; 11 positions agree with TRBD2. Per the germline V gene, CDR1 is SGHRS and CDR2 is YFSETQ. The trim removed 2 bases at V and 5 bases at J, leaving 9 bases unmatched. The CDR3 is 16 amino acids. The CDR3 nucleotides are TGCGCCAGCAGCTTCCAAATAGCGGGAGGGCCCGACGAGCAGTACTTC. Protein product: CASSFQIAGGPDEQYF.

The J gene is TRBJ2-7, the V gene TRBV7-9, with unresolved D. This CDR3 is built from 14 residues. CDR1 is SEHNR, CDR2 FQNEAQ, per germline (reference sequence). The V end was cut by 5 bases, the J end by 4 bases, with 15 bases between. The CDR3 nucleotides read TGTGCCAGCAGCACCGGGCGCAGTGGTTACGAGCAGTACTTC. It yields the protein CASSTGRSGYEQYF.

The sample holds a few counts of this clonotype. This chain links TRBV28 with TRBJ2-7; TRBD1 might be the D (6 bases). In germline, CDR1 is MDHEN, CDR2 SYDVKM. The germline V and J ends were trimmed by 7 bases and 4 bases, with 14 bases remaining between them. The CDR3 is 13 amino acids. The CDR3 region is CASTAGQPYEQYF. The CDR3 region has the DNA TGTGCCAGCACGGCCGGACAGCCATACGAGCAGTACTTC. The variable domain in full, completed from reference TRBV28 and TRBJ2-7, reads DVKVTQSSRYLVKRTGEKVFLECVQDMDHENMFWYRQDPGLGLRLIYFSYDVKMKEKGDIPEGYSVSREKKERFSLILESASTNQTSMYLCASTAGQPYEQYFGPGTRLTVT.

The sample holds many counts of this clonotype. The V gene is TRBV29-1, the J gene TRBJ2-6, with D uncertain. Germline V gene lookup returns CDR1 SQVTM and CDR2 ANQGSEA. The length of the CDR3 is 11 residues. V was trimmed by 2 bases and J by 11 bases, leaving 7 bases between them. DNA for the CDR3: TGCAGCGTTGAAATGGGATACGTCCTGACTTTC. It specifies CSVEMGYVLTF.

The chain couples TRBV28 to TRBJ1-2, with 11 nucleotides matching TRBD1. J gave up 7 bases and V 7 bases, and 11 bases lay outside the gene matches. This CDR3 contains 15 residues. The germline V gene has CDR1 MDHEN and CDR2 SYDVKM. CDR3 DNA sequence: TGTGCCAGCAAAAAAGGTGGGACAGGGGGAATTGGCTACACCTTC. Translated, it gives CASKKGGTGGIGYTF.

The table lists this clonotype with a few counts. The J gene is TRBJ2-7, the V gene TRBV28; D is possibly TRBD2 (6 bases). Trimming removed 6 bases at V and 6 bases at J, with 12 bases between. Germline CDR1 is MDHEN and CDR2 is SYDVKM. The CDR3 covers 12 residues. CDR3 bases: TGTGCCAGCAGCTGGCTAGCGAGCGAGCAGTACTTC. Amino acid sequence: CASSWLASEQYF.

CDR3 sequence (DNA): TGTGCCTGGAGTTCTGTCAGGACAGACGAAAAACTGTTTTTT. It specifies CAWSSVRTDEKLFF. V is TRBV30 and J is TRBJ1-4; tentative D call: TRBD1 (6 bases). Looked up from germline, CDR1 is GTSNPN and CDR2 is SVGIG (reference sequence). Trimming took 2 bases from V and 8 from J, leaving 15 bases between them. The CDR3 is 14 residues long.

This clonotype has a handful of counts. The chain links TRBV20-1 to TRBJ2-5; D possibly uses TRBD1 or TRBD2 (5 bases each). This CDR3 region has 15 residues. Germline CDR1 is DFQATT and CDR2 is SNEGSKA (reference sequence). Trimming cost V 4 bases and J 9 bases, with 24 bases left between them. The CDR3 loop reads CSATSRWTAVGAQYF. In DNA, the CDR3 is TGCAGTGCTACTTCTCGATGGACTGCCGTGGGGGCCCAGTACTTC.

The V call is TRBV6-2 or TRBV6-3, the J call TRBJ1-6; TRBD1 agrees at 7 bases. The germline CDR1 and CDR2 sequences are MNHEY and SVGEGT. The V segment lost 6 bases and the J segment 9 bases; nucleotides outside the gene matches: 14. This CDR3 contains 16 residues. CDR3 coding DNA: TGTGCCAGCAGCTCTCCATTGGACAGGCTGAGTTCACCCCTCCACTTT. This codes for CASSSPLDRLSSPLHF.